The 14 T cell receptor beta chains reported below all come from one sample, sequenced in a study of T cell repertoires in ileal Crohn's disease. Clones were sequenced by immunoSEQ multiplex PCR, and TCRdb holds only the in-frame ones, with some missing. The table lists 30,000 or so clones, about 81% of them singletons. Specimen: ileal tissue. These receptors were taken from an adult with Crohn's disease.

V and J are TRBV6-1 and TRBJ1-2; TRBD1 agrees at 8 bases. The trim removed 1 base at V and 5 bases at J, leaving 0 bases unmatched. The CDR3 length is 13 residues. Germline V lookup: CDR1 MNHNS, CDR2 SASEGT. Here the CDR3 DNA reads TGTGCCAGCAGTGAAGACAGGGGGTATGGCTACACCTTC. It is translated as CASSEDRGYGYTF.

This clone was seen only a few times. This chain joins TRBV2 and TRBJ2-1; 11 bases map to TRBD1. The CDR3 loop spans 15 amino acids. CDR1 SNHLY and CDR2 FYNNEI come from the germline V gene. V lost 2 bases and J lost 6; bases outside the gene matches: 3. The DNA for the CDR3 is TGTGCCAGCAGTGAATGGGACAGGGGGAGCAATGAGCAGTTCTTC. It codes for CASSEWDRGSNEQFF.

This clone has more than one count but fewer than ten. The V and J genes are TRBV7-9 and TRBJ2-3; 8 positions match TRBD1. The J segment lost 2 bases and the V segment lost 2 bases, leaving 9 bases of the junction unmatched. Looked up from germline, CDR1 is SEHNR and CDR2 is FQNEAQ (reference sequence). The CDR3 totals 17 residues. CDR3 nucleotide sequence: TGTGCCAGCAGCTTACCACGACAGGGGATTATCACAGATACGCAGTATTTT. Translated: CASSLPRQGIITDTQYF. Using reference TRBV7-9 and TRBJ2-3 for the parts outside the CDR3, the full variable domain is DTGVSQNPRHKITKRGQNVTFRCDPISEHNRLYWYRQTLGQGPEFLTYFQNEAQLEKSRLLSDRFSAERPKGSFSTLEIQRTEQGDSAMYLCASSLPRQGIITDTQYFGPGTRLTVL.

The chain employs TRBV27 and TRBJ1-2; 9 bases fit TRBD1. V lost 3 bases, J lost 0 bases, and 8 bases stayed unmatched. The CDR3 is made up of 17 amino acids. Germline CDR1 MNHEY, CDR2 SMNVEV (reference sequence). The CDR3 nucleotides read TGTGCCAGCAGTTTCACAGGGGGCGCCCCCTCTAACTATGGCTACACCTTC. Its translation is CASSFTGGAPSNYGYTF.

The chain couples TRBV7-2 to TRBJ1-5, with D hard to call. Deletions cut 1 base from V and 5 bases from J, with 6 bases between. The CDR3 loop spans 13 amino acids. Per the germline V gene, CDR1 is SGHTA and CDR2 is FQGNSA. The CDR3 DNA follows: TGTGCCAGCAGCTTAGAGAGTGATCAGCCCCAGCATTTT. Its translation: CASSLESDQPQHF.

The table lists this clone with a count of one. This chain links TRBV4-2 with TRBJ2-1; D ambiguous. Trimming took 3 bases from V and 4 from J, leaving 10 bases between them. The CDR3 contains 14 residues. Germline CDR1 is LGHNA and CDR2 is YNFKEQ. CDR3 in amino acids: CASSQLDQYNEQFF. The CDR3 DNA is TGTGCCAGCAGCCAGCTCGATCAGTACAATGAGCAGTTCTTC.

The chain carries TRBV19 and TRBJ1-1; tentative D call: TRBD1 (6 bases). In germline, CDR1 is LNHDA, CDR2 SQIVND (reference sequence). Trimming pared 9 bases from V and 8 bases from J, leaving 25 bases between. CDR3 length: 15 amino acids. The CDR3 spells CASWDRVIGDREAFF. The DNA of the CDR3 is TGTGCCAGCTGGGATCGAGTCATAGGCGACAGGGAAGCTTTCTTT. Together with reference TRBV19 and TRBJ1-1, the CDR3 gives the full variable domain: DGGITQSPKYLFRKEGQNVTLSCEQNLNHDAMYWYRQDPGQGLRLIYYSQIVNDFQKGDIAEGYSVSREKKESFPLTVTSAQKNPTAFYLCASWDRVIGDREAFFGQGTRLTVV.

This clone was counted once. V usage is TRBV7-2 and J usage is TRBJ1-5; D gene ambiguous. The V gene's germline CDR1 is SGHTA and CDR2 FQGNSA. Trimming removed 5 bases from V and 7 bases from J, with 12 bases in between. The CDR3 totals 13 residues. The CDR3 nucleotides read TGTGCCAGCAGCCGATCATCGGGGCAGCCCCAGCATTTT. Its protein is CASSRSSGQPQHF.

This clone was seen only once. V is TRBV5-1 and J is TRBJ2-5; 7 bases align to TRBD2. Looked up from germline, CDR1 is SGHRS and CDR2 is YFSETQ. The CDR3 has 15 residues. The trim removed 4 bases at V and 2 bases at J, leaving 8 bases unmatched. This CDR3 reads CASSRTVSGQETQYF. For the CDR3, the DNA is TGCGCCAGCAGCCGAACGGTTAGCGGGCAAGAGACCCAGTACTTC.

V usage is TRBV30 and J usage is TRBJ2-1; TRBD2 might be the D (7 bases). V was trimmed by 4 bases and J by 9 bases, leaving 13 bases between them. The CDR3 sequence is 12 residues long. Per the germline V gene, CDR1 is GTSNPN and CDR2 is SVGIG (reference sequence). The CDR3, as DNA: TGTGCCTGGAAGGGGGGGGCTGGTGAGCAGTTCTTC. Protein product: CAWKGGAGEQFF.

This clone appeared a few times. The J gene is TRBJ1-2, the V gene TRBV7-2; maybe TRBD1 (5 bases). CDR3 length: 14 residues. From germline, CDR1 is SGHTA and CDR2 FQGNSA. The V gene lost 5 bases and the J gene lost 0 bases, with 10 bases spanning the gap. CDR3 in DNA: TGTGCCAGCAGCCCAGGGTTTACTAACTATGGCTACACCTTC. Translating gives CASSPGFTNYGYTF.

The rearrangement joins TRBV25-1 to TRBJ2-2; weak D call: TRBD1 (6 bases). V lost 2 bases and J 9 bases, leaving 10 bases between the germline ends. CDR3 size: 13 residues. The germline V gene has CDR1 MGHDK and CDR2 SYGVNS. CDR3 DNA: TGTGCCAGCAGTGAAACCAGGGGCCGGGAGCTGTTTTTT. Translating gives CASSETRGRELFF.

This chain links TRBV6-1 with TRBJ2-1; 13 bases map to TRBD2. This CDR3 comprises 16 residues. The V and J ends lost 3 bases and 1 base, in that order; junction bases with no gene match: 0. The V gene's germline CDR1 is MNHNS and CDR2 SASEGT. The CDR3 bases are TGTGCCAGCAGTGAGACTAGCGGGGGGTCCTACAATGAGCAGTTCTTC. Protein product: CASSETSGGSYNEQFF.

This rearrangement joins TRBV6-5 to TRBJ2-1; TRBD2 is a possible D gene (7 bases). Germline V lookup: CDR1 MNHEY, CDR2 SVGAGI. There are 15 residues in the CDR3. Trimming took 8 bases from V and 4 from J, leaving 18 bases between them. The CDR3 is CASRGAGARYNEQFF. The CDR3 region has the DNA TGTGCCAGCCGGGGGGCGGGGGCCCGATACAATGAGCAGTTCTTC.